One sample yielded the 4 T cell receptor beta chains listed below, sequenced in a study of blood T cell repertoires in COVID-19. Sequencing was performed with immunoSEQ multiplex PCR; in TCRdb, only in-frame clones are kept and a portion is missing. The table records about 140,000 clones, 80% to 85% of them present only once. Source material: peripheral blood. The receptors were gathered from a human donor in a cohort sampled during active COVID-19.

The chain recombines TRBV19 with TRBJ1-4; TRBD1 aligns across 7 bases. Germline-derived CDR1 and CDR2 are LNHDA and SQIVND (reference sequence). V gave up 5 bases and J gave up 4 bases; unmatched junction bases: 4. The CDR3 runs 14 residues. The CDR3: CASSVGQNNEKLFF. The CDR3 coding sequence is TGTGCCAGTAGTGTGGGACAGAATAATGAAAAACTGTTTTTT. Together with reference TRBV19 and TRBJ1-4, the CDR3 gives the full variable domain: DGGITQSPKYLFRKEGQNVTLSCEQNLNHDAMYWYRQDPGQGLRLIYYSQIVNDFQKGDIAEGYSVSREKKESFPLTVTSAQKNPTAFYLCASSVGQNNEKLFFGSGTQLSVL.

The J gene is TRBJ2-7, the V gene TRBV5-1, with 7 nucleotides matching TRBD1. The CDR3 has 13 amino acids. Per the germline V gene, CDR1 is SGHRS and CDR2 is YFSETQ. V lost 2 bases, J lost 2 bases, and 1 base stayed unmatched. CDR3 bases: TGCGCCAGCAGCTTTCAGGGGGCCTACGAGCAGTACTTC. Translated, it gives CASSFQGAYEQYF. The full variable domain, with the rest looked up from reference TRBV5-1 and TRBJ2-7, is KAGVTQTPRYLIKTRGQQVTLSCSPISGHRSVSWYQQTPGQGLQFLFEYFSETQRNKGNFPGRFSGRQFSNSRSEMNVSTLELGDSALYLCASSFQGAYEQYFGPGTRLTVT.

The chain recombines TRBV28 with TRBJ2-3; TRBD2 matches 10 bases. This CDR3 spans 17 amino acids. Germline CDR1 MDHEN, CDR2 SYDVKM. J lost 1 base, V lost 6 bases, and 10 bases had no gene match. The CDR3 nucleotides read TGTGCCAGCAGGCGACTTCTAGCGGGAGTGGGCACAGATACGCAGTATTTT. This sequence encodes CASRRLLAGVGTDTQYF.

The chain's CDR3 is CASSAQSSAGQPGEQYF. DNA of the CDR3: TGTGCCAGCAGTGCGCAGTCTAGCGCAGGCCAACCTGGCGAGCAGTACTTC. The genes are TRBV6-1 and TRBJ2-7; weak D call: TRBD2 (6 bases). The CDR3 length is 17 residues. Germline lookup yields CDR1 MNHNS and CDR2 SASEGT. Trimming removed 4 bases at V and 6 bases at J, with 25 bases between.